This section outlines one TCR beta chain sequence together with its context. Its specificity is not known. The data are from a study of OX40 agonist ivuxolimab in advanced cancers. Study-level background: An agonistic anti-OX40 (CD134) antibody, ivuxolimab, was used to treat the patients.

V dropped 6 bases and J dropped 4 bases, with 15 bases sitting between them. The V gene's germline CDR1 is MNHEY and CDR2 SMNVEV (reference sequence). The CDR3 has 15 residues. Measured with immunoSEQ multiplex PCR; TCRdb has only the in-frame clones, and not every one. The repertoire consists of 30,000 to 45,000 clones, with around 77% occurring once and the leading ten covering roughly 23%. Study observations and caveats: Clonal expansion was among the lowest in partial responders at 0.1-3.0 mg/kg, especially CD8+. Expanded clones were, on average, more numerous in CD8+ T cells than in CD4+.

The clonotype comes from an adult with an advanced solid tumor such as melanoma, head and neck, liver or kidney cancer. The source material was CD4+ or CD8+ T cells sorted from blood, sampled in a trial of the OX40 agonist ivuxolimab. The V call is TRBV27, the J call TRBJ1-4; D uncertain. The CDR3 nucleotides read TGTGCCAGCAGCTCCCTCCCGCGTATTAATGAAAAACTGTTTTTT. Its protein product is CASSSLPRINEKLFF.